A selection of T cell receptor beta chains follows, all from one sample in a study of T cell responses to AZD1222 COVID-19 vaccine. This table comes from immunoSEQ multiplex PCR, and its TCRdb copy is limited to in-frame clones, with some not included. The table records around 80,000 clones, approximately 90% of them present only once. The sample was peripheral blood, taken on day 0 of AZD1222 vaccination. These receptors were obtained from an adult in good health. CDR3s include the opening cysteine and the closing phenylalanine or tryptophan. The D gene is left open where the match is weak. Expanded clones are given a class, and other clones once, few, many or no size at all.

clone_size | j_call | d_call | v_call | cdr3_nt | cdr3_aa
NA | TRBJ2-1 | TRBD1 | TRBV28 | TGTGCCAGCAGTTCAGGACAGGGCTCCTACAATGAGCAGTTCTTC | CASSSGQGSYNEQFF
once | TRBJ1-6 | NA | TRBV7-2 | TGTGCCAGCAGCTTAAATTCACCCCTCCACTTT | CASSLNSPLHF
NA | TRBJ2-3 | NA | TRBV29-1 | TGCAGCGCATCGGACTATCCTAGCACAGATACGCAGTATTTT | CSASDYPSTDTQYF
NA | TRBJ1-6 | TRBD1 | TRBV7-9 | TGTGCCAGCAGCAACCGGACAGGGAATAATTCACCCCTCCACTTT | CASSNRTGNNSPLHF
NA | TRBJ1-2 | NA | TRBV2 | TGTGCCAGCTCTACGGGGATTAACTATGGCTACACCTTC | CASSTGINYGYTF
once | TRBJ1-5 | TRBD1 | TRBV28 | TGTGCCAGCAGTTCTCAAGAGGGGGCTAGCAATCAGCCCCAGCATTTT | CASSSQEGASNQPQHF
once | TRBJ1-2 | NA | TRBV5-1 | TGCGCCAGCAGTACACAGGGTTATGGCTACACCTTC | CASSTQGYGYTF
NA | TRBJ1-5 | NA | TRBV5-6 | TGTGCCAGCAGCTTGATGGGACGAATCACAGATCAGCCCCAGCATTTT | CASSLMGRITDQPQHF
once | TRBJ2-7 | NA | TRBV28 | TGTGCCAGCACCCGGGACGGGTCCTACGAGCAGTACTTC | CASTRDGSYEQYF
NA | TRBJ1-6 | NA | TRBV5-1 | TGCGCCAGCAGCCCCAATCAGGGACGTAATTCACCCCTCCACTTT | CASSPNQGRNSPLHF
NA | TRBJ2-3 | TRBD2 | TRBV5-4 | TGTGCCAGCACCCGACTAGCGGGGGGGCTCGAAGATACGCAGTATTTT | CASTRLAGGLEDTQYF
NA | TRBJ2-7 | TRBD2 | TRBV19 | TGTGCCAGTAGTATCGTAGGACTAGCCTCCTACGAGCAGTACTTC | CASSIVGLASYEQYF
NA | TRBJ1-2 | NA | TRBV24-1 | TGTGCCACCAGTGATCGGTCGTTGGGCTACACCTTC | CATSDRSLGYTF
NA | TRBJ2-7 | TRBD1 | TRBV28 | TGTGCCAGCGGTCGGACAGGAGCAGTATCCTACGAGCAGTACTTC | CASGRTGAVSYEQYF
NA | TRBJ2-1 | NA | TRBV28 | TGTGCCATCTATAGCGGTGGGGCCTACAATGAGCAGTTCTTC | CAIYSGGAYNEQFF
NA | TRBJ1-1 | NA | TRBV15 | TGTGCCACCAGCAGAGAAGGGGGAGGCACTGAAGCTTTCTTT | CATSREGGGTEAFF
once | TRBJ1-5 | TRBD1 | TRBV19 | TGTGCCAGTAGTACAGGACAGGGCAATCAGCCCCAGCATTTT | CASSTGQGNQPQHF
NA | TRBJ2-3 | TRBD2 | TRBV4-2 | TGTGCCAGCAGCCAAGAGCCGGGCGGGGGTATTGGTACGCAGTATTTT | CASSQEPGGGIGTQYF
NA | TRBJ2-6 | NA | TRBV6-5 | TGTGCCAGCAGTTACCGGAACTCTGGGGCCAACGTCCTGACTTTC | CASSYRNSGANVLTF
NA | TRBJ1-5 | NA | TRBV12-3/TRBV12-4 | TGTGCCAGCAGTTTGTGGGGAGTTCAGCCCCAGCATTTT | CASSLWGVQPQHF
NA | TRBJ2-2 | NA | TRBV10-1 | TGCGCCAGCAGTGAGTCCGTAGGAAGGACCGGGGAGCTGTTTTTT | CASSESVGRTGELFF
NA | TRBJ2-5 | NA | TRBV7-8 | TGTGCCAGCAGCAGGGGGAGAATCCAAGAGACCCAGTACTTC | CASSRGRIQETQYF
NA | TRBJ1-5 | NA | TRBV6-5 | TGTGCCAGCAGTTCTTCCGGCGGGGGGCAGCCCCAGCATTTT | CASSSSGGGQPQHF
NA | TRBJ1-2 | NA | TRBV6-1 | TGTGCCAGCAGTGAACAGGGCGATCGAAACTATGGCTACACCTTC | CASSEQGDRNYGYTF
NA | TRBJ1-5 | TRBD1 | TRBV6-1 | TGTGCCAGCAGTGAAGGTGGACAGGGGGATTGGAATCAGCCCCAGCATTTT | CASSEGGQGDWNQPQHF
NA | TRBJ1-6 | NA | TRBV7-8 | TGTGCCAGCAGCCCCCTCAAGAGGGGATTAAGTTCACCCCTCCACTTT | CASSPLKRGLSSPLHF
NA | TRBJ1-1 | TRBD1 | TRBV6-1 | TGTGCCAGCAGTGATCCCCTCGACAGGGCTGAGGGTGTTACTGAAGCTTTCTTT | CASSDPLDRAEGVTEAFF
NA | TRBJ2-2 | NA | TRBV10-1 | TGCGCCAGCACAGCCAAAGTAGTCGCCGGGGAGCTGTTTTTT | CASTAKVVAGELFF
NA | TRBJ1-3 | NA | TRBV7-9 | TGTGCCAGCAGCCCTCCGCGAGGGGGTGAAAGCGCTGGAAACACCATATATTTT | CASSPPRGGESAGNTIYF
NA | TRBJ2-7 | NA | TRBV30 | TGTGCCTGGGGCGGAGAGGACAGTTCCTACGAGCAGTACTTC | CAWGGEDSSYEQYF
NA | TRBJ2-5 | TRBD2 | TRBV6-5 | TGTGCCAGCAGAAGTACGGGAGGTTGGACCCAGTACTTC | CASRSTGGWTQYF
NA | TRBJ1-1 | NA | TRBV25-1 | TGTGCCAGCAGTATGGGGGTGAACACTGAAGCTTTCTTT | CASSMGVNTEAFF
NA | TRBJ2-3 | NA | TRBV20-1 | TGCAGTGCTAGTTCCGCGACTAGAACTAGCACAGATACGCAGTATTTT | CSASSATRTSTDTQYF
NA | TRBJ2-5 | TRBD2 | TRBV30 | TGTGCCTGGAGTCGGGGACTAGCGGGTTCCCAAGAGACCCAGTACTTC | CAWSRGLAGSQETQYF
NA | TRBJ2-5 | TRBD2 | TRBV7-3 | TGTGCCAGCAGCCCGGGACTAGCGGGAGAGACCCAGTACTTC | CASSPGLAGETQYF
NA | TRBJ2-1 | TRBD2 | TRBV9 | TGTGCCAGCAGCGTTGCCTCGGGACTAGCAATCAATGAGCAGTTCTTC | CASSVASGLAINEQFF
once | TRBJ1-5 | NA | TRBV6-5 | TGTGCCAGCAGTTACTACAGCTCGGGAGCTCAGCCCCAGCATTTT | CASSYYSSGAQPQHF
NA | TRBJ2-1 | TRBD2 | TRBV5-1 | TGCGCCAGCAGCCCGGGACTAGGGGGTGGGAATGAGCAGTTCTTC | CASSPGLGGGNEQFF
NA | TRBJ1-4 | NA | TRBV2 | TGTGCCAGCAGGCAAGACACCTCTCCAACTAATGAAAAACTGTTTTTT | CASRQDTSPTNEKLFF
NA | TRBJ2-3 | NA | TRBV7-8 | TGTGCCAGCAGCGCCGGTGGGGCCCAACTGTATTTT | CASSAGGAQLYF
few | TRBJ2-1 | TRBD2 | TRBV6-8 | TGTGCCAGCAAACAGCGGGAGGCTTACAATGAGCAGTTCTTC | CASKQREAYNEQFF
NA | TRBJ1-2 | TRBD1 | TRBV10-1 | TGCGCCAGCAGTGAGGGGGACAGGGATTATGGCTACACCTTC | CASSEGDRDYGYTF
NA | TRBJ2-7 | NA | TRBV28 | TGTGCCAGCAGAAGTAGATACGAGCAGTACTTC | CASRSRYEQYF
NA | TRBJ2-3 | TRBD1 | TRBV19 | TGTGCCAGTAGGACAGGGGGCACAGATACGCAGTATTTT | CASRTGGTDTQYF
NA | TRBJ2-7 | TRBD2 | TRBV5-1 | TGCGCCAGCAGCCCGGGACTAGCTGACTACGAGCAGTACTTC | CASSPGLADYEQYF
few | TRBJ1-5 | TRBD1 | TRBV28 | TGTGCCAGCAGGGGCCGGGGACAGGGGGCGGTTCAGCCCCAGCATTTT | CASRGRGQGAVQPQHF
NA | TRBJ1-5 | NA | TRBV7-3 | TGTGCCAGCAGCTCTGGGCCCTATCAGCCCCAGCATTTT | CASSSGPYQPQHF
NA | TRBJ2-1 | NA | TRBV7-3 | TGTGCCAGCAGCTTAACGGGCGGAGACAATGAGCAGTTCTTC | CASSLTGGDNEQFF
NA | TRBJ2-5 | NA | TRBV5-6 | TGTGCCAGCAGCTTGGCCTTGGGGGGCGAGGGACAAGAGACCCAGTACTTC | CASSLALGGEGQETQYF
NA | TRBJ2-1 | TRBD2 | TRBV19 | TGTGCCAGTAGCCCGGGACTAGCGGGGGGGACATTCATTTCCTACAATGAGCAGTTCTTC | CASSPGLAGGTFISYNEQFF
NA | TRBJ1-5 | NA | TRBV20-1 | TGCAGTGCTAGTCGTGGGGGGGGAGATCAGCCCCAGCATTTT | CSASRGGGDQPQHF
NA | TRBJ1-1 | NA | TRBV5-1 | TGCGCCAGCAGCTTGGCCCTAAACACTGAAGCTTTCTTT | CASSLALNTEAFF
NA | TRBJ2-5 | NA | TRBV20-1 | TGCAGTGCTCCTACGACTAGGGCCCAGTACTTC | CSAPTTRAQYF